What follows are 10 T cell receptor beta chains derived from one specimen sequenced in a study of blood T cells in healthy people across ages. With a J-beta primer mix and a sample-barcoded 5' primer, a second PCR ran 7 to 11 cycles. MiXCR, applied by TCRdb to the 5' RACE reads, yields one record per CDR3 protein. The sample records under 800,000 distinct CDR3 sequences, roughly 20% being singletons. The sample was blood. Receptor source: a man between 65 and 79 years old in good health.

V gene TRBV7-3 combines with J gene TRBJ2-3; 7 nucleotides align to TRBD2. The CDR3 runs to 14 residues. Germline CDR1 is SGHTA and CDR2 is FQGTGA. V lost 3 bases to trimming and J lost 4 bases; unmatched junction nucleotides: 4. CDR3 residues: CASSFSAGADTQYF. CDR3 sequence (DNA): TGTGCCAGCAGCTTTAGCGCGGGGGCAGATACGCAGTATTTT.

This clonotype was found a few times. V usage is TRBV19 and J usage is TRBJ2-4; a possible D gene is TRBD2 (6 bases). Per germline, CDR1 LNHDA and CDR2 SQIVND (reference sequence). The ends were cut back, 9 bases at V and 1 base at J, with 10 bases in the middle. The length of the CDR3 is 13 residues. CDR3 loop: CASGGEAKNIQYF. Written as DNA, the CDR3 is TGTGCCAGCGGGGGAGAGGCCAAAAACATTCAGTACTTC.

The J gene is TRBJ2-2, the V gene TRBV20-1, with 9 positions matching TRBD2. Germline loops: CDR1 DFQATT, CDR2 SNEGSKA (reference sequence). V lost 1 base to trimming and J lost 4 bases; unmatched junction nucleotides: 4. The CDR3 length is 15 residues. CDR3 nucleotides: TGCAGTGCTAGAGTTAGCGGGAGAGGCACCGGGGAGCTGTTTTTT. This gives the protein CSARVSGRGTGELFF.

With respect to this clonotype: A junction boundary mismatches the germline segment, possibly from a read error. The rearrangement joins TRBV6-5 to TRBJ2-1; TRBD2 aligns across 7 bases. This CDR3 is built from 15 residues. Per germline, CDR1 MNHEY and CDR2 SVGAGI. Written as DNA, the CDR3 is TGTGCCAGCAGCCCCTCGGGGGGACCCTACAATGAGCAGTCCTTC. It codes for CASSPSGGPYNEQSF.

This chain connects TRBV14 to TRBJ2-3, with TRBD1 identical over 9 bases. This CDR3 spans 15 amino acids. From germline, CDR1 is SGHDN and CDR2 FVKESK. The trim removed 3 bases at V and 1 base at J, leaving 2 bases unmatched. The DNA of the CDR3 is TGTGCCAGCAGCCAGAGGGACAGGGGCACAGATACGCAGTATTTT. This encodes CASSQRDRGTDTQYF. Combining the CDR3 with reference TRBV14 and TRBJ2-3 gives the whole variable domain EAGVTQFPSHSVIEKGQTVTLRCDPISGHDNLYWYRRVMGKEIKFLLHFVKESKQDESGMPNNRFLAERTGGTYSTLKVQPAELEDSGVYFCASSQRDRGTDTQYFGPGTRLTVL.

This clonotype was counted a few times. The genes are TRBV6-5 and TRBJ1-4, with 9 bases aligning to TRBD1. Trimming cost V 5 bases and J 7 bases; bases outside gene matches: 5. Germline CDR1 and CDR2: MNHEY and SVGAGI. This CDR3 is built from 14 residues. This CDR3 reads CASSPDRGSEKLFF. CDR3 DNA sequence: TGTGCCAGCAGTCCGGACAGGGGTAGTGAAAAACTGTTTTTT.

This clonotype has ten or more counts. The chain is built from TRBV12-3 or TRBV12-4 and TRBJ2-3, with D hard to call. CDR3 length: 14 residues. V gave up 3 bases and J gave up 6 bases, with 13 bases separating them. The CDR3 is CASSFLGHKDTQYF. CDR3 in DNA: TGTGCCAGCAGTTTCCTAGGCCACAAGGATACGCAGTATTTT.

A few counts support this clonotype. This chain connects TRBV20-1 to TRBJ2-7; D might be TRBD1 (6 bases). The germline V and J ends were trimmed by 6 bases and 2 bases, with 17 bases remaining between them. CDR1 and CDR2 from the germline V gene are DFQATT and SNEGSKA (reference sequence). The length of the CDR3 is 14 residues. The CDR3 nucleotides are TGCAGTGCCAGTCTCAGGGGTTTTCCCTACGAGCAGTACTTC. As protein: CSASLRGFPYEQYF.

This chain connects TRBV7-9 to TRBJ1-4; 10 bases map to TRBD1. Germline V gene data show CDR1 as SEHNR and CDR2 as FQNEAQ (reference sequence). The CDR3 sequence is 15 residues long. Trimming took 5 bases from V and 7 from J; bases not matched to a gene: 7. The CDR3 loop is CASSRPGQGREKLFF. The CDR3 nucleotides are TGTGCCAGCAGCCGCCCGGGACAGGGGCGTGAAAAACTGTTTTTT.

This clonotype was counted at least ten times. The chain uses TRBV29-1 and TRBJ2-1; maybe TRBD2 (7 bases). This CDR3 is 12 amino acids long. From germline, CDR1 is SQVTM and CDR2 ANQGSEA. V lost 3 bases to trimming and J lost 14 bases, with 17 bases between them. The CDR3 loop reads CSVEELREGEFF. The CDR3 nucleotides are TGCAGCGTTGAGGAACTGAGGGAGGGGGAGTTCTTC.